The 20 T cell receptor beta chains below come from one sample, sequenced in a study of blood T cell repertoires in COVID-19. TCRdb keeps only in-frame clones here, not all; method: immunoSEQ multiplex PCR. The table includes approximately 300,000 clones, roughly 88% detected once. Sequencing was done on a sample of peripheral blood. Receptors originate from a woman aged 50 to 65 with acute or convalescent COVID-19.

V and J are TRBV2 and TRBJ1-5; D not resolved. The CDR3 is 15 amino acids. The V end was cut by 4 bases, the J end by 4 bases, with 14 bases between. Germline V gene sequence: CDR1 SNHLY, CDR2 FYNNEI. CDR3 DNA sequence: TGTGCCAGCAGTGTGGGCCAGGTACCGAATCAGCCCCAGCATTTT. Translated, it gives CASSVGQVPNQPQHF. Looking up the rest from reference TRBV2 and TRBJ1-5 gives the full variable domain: EPEVTQTPSHQVTQMGQEVILRCVPISNHLYFYWYRQILGQKVEFLVSFYNNEISEKSEIFDDQFSVERPDGSNFTLKIRSTKLEDSAMYFCASSVGQVPNQPQHFGDGTRLSIL.

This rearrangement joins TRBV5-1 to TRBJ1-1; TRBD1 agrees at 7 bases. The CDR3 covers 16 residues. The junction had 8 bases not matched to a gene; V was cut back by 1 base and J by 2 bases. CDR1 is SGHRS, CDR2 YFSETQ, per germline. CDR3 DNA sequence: TGCGCCAGCAGCTTGACCGTGGGACAGAGAAACACTGAAGCTTTCTTT. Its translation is CASSLTVGQRNTEAFF.

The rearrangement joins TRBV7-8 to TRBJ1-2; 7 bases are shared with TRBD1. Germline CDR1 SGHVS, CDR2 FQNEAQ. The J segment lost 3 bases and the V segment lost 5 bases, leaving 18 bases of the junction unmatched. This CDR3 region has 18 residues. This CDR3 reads CASSPHLRGTEPYYGYTF. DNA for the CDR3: TGTGCCAGCAGCCCCCATCTTAGGGGGACAGAACCATACTATGGCTACACCTTC.

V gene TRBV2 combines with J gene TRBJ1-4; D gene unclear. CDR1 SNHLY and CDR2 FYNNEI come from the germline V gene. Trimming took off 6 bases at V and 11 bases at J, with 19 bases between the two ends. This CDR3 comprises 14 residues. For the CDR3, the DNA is TGTGCCAGCAGGGTTGAGACGGCGACCGGGAAACTGTTTTTT. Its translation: CASRVETATGKLFF.

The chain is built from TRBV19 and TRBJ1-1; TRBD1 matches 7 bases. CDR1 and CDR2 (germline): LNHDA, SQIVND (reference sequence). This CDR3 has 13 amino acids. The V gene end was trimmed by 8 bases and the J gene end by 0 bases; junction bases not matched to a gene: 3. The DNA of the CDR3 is TGTGCCAGTGGGGGACAGCTGAACACTGAAGCTTTCTTT. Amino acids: CASGGQLNTEAFF.

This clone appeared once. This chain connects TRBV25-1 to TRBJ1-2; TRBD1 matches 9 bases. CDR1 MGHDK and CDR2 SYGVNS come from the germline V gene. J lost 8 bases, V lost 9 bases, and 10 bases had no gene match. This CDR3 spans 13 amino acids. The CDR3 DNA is TGTGCCAGTACAGACCGGGACAGGGTCGGCTACACCTTC. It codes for CASTDRDRVGYTF.

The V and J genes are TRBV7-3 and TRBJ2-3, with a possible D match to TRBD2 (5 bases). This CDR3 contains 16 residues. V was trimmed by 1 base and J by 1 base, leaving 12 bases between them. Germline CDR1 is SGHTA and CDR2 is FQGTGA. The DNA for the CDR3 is TGTGCCAGCAGCTTAATCCTAAAGGGAGGCACAGATACGCAGTATTTT. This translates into CASSLILKGGTDTQYF.

For the CDR3, the DNA is TGTGCCAGCAGTCGACAGGGCAATTCACCCCTCCACTTT. Translated, it gives CASSRQGNSPLHF. V usage is TRBV12-3 or TRBV12-4 and J usage is TRBJ1-6; the match to TRBD1 covers 7 bases. The CDR3 length is 13 residues. V was clipped by 5 bases and J by 7 bases; unmatched bases: 2.

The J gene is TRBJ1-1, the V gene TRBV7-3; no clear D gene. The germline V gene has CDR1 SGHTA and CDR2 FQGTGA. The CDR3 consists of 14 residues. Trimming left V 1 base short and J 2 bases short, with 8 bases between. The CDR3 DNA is TGTGCCAGCAGCTTAATGGCCAGAAACACTGAAGCTTTCTTT. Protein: CASSLMARNTEAFF.

CDR3 amino acids: CASSPGGDWNEQFF. CDR3 DNA sequence: TGTGCCAGCAGCCCTGGGGGGGATTGGAATGAGCAGTTCTTC. This chain connects TRBV7-3 to TRBJ2-1; 7 bases align to TRBD2. The CDR3 loop spans 14 amino acids. V was pared by 5 bases and J by 7 bases, with 8 bases of the junction left unmatched. CDR1 and CDR2 (germline): SGHTA, FQGTGA.

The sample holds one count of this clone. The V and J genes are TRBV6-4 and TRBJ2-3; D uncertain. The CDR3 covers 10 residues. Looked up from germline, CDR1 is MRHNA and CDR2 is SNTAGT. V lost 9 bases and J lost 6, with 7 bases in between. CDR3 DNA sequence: TGTGCCAGTTTCCGGGATACGCAGTATTTT. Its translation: CASFRDTQYF.

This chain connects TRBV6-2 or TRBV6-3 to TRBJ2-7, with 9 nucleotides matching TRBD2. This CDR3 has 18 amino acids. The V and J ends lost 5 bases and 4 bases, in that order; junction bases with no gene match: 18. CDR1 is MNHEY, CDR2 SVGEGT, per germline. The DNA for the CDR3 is TGTGCCAGCAGTCCCCCGGCCCGCGCTAGCGGGATTGGTTACGAGCAGTACTTC. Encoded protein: CASSPPARASGIGYEQYF.

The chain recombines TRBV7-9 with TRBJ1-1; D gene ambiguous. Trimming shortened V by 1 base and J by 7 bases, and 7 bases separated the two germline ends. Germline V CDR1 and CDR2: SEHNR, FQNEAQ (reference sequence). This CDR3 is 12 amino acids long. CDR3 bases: TGTGCCAGCAGCTTAGGTCCCGGTGAAGCTTTCTTT. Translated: CASSLGPGEAFF.

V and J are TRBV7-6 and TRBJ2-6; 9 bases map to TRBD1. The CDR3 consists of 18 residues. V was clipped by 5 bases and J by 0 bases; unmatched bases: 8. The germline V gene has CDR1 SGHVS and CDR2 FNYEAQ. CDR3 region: CASSPLQGAASGANVLTF. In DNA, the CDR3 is TGTGCCAGCAGCCCCCTACAGGGGGCTGCCTCTGGGGCCAACGTCCTGACTTTC.

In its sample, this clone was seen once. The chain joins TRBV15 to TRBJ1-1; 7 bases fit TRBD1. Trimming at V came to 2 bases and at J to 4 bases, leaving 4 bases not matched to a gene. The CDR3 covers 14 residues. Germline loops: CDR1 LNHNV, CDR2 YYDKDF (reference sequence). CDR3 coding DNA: TGTGCCACCAGCAGACCGGGACAGCTCACTGAAGCTTTCTTT. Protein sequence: CATSRPGQLTEAFF.

The CDR3 protein is CASSLTGASGELFF. For the CDR3, the DNA is TGTGCCAGCAGCTTAACAGGGGCTTCCGGGGAGCTGTTTTTT. The chain links TRBV5-5 to TRBJ2-2; 7 nucleotides align to TRBD1. V lost 2 bases, J lost 6 bases, and 4 bases stayed unmatched. Germline V CDR1 and CDR2: SGHKS, YYEKEE (reference sequence). The CDR3 contains 14 residues.

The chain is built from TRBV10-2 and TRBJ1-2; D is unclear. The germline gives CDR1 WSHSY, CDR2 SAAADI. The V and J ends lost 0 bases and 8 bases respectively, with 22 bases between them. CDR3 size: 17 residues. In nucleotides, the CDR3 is TGCGCCAGCAGTGAGTCGATGGTTTACGGCCTCGGAGGAGGCTACACCTTC. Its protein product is CASSESMVYGLGGGYTF.

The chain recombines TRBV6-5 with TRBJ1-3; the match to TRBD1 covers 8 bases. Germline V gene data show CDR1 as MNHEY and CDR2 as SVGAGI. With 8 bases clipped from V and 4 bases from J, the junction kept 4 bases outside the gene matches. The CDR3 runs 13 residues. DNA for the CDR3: TGTGCCAGCGCGGACAGGGCGGGAAACACCATATATTTT. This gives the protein CASADRAGNTIYF.

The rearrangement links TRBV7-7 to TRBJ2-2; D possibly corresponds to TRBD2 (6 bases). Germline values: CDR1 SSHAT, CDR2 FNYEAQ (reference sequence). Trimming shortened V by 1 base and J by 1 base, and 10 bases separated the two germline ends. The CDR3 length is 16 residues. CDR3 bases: TGTGCCAGCAGCTTAGAAAAGGGAGGGAACACCGGGGAGCTGTTTTTT. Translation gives CASSLEKGGNTGELFF.

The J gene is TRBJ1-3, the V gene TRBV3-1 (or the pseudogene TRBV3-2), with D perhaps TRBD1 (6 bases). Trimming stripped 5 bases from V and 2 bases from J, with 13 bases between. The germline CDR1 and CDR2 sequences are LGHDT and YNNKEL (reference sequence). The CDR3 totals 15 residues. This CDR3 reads CASSLRTEAGNTIYF. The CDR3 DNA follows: TGTGCCAGCAGCTTAAGGACAGAAGCTGGAAACACCATATATTTT.